The 18 T cell receptor beta chains presented below share a single source sample, sequenced in a study of human T cells and chemical hapten exposure. RNA extraction used unfractionated whole blood as the source of total RNA. TCRdb analysed the 5' RACE reads with MiXCR anew, one entry per CDR3 protein. The sample lists roughly 81,000 distinct CDR3 sequences, roughly 15% seen once, with approximately 6.3% in the top ten. The receptors shown here come from a female donor in good health.

This clonotype came up a few times. The chain carries TRBV2 and TRBJ2-7; 7 bases are a match to TRBD2. The CDR3 sequence is 14 residues long. V dropped 3 bases and J dropped 2; count of bases not matched to a gene: 4. Germline CDR1 reads SNHLY; CDR2 reads FYNNEI. CDR3 amino acids: CASSDRGDPYEQYF. The CDR3, as DNA: TGTGCCAGCAGTGATCGGGGGGATCCCTACGAGCAGTACTTC.

The rearrangement uses TRBV7-2 and TRBJ1-1, with a tentative D call TRBD1 (6 bases). V dropped 4 bases and J dropped 4 bases, with 10 bases sitting between them. Germline CDR1 SGHTA, CDR2 FQGNSA. CDR3 size: 13 residues. The CDR3 coding sequence is TGTGCCAGCAGCTCGGACAGCAGCACTGAAGCTTTCTTT. Translation gives CASSSDSSTEAFF.

This chain joins TRBV12-3 or TRBV12-4 and TRBJ2-2, with D tentatively TRBD1 (6 bases). This CDR3 is 15 amino acids long. Trimming left V 3 bases short and J 1 base short, with 9 bases between. The CDR3 protein is CASSFTGMNTGELFF. CDR3 DNA: TGTGCCAGCAGTTTTACAGGGATGAACACCGGGGAGCTGTTTTTT.

This sequence joins TRBV14 and TRBJ2-6; TRBD1 matches at 7 bases. Germline CDR1 and CDR2: SGHDN and FVKESK. With V trimmed by 1 base and J by 0 bases, 6 bases remained unmatched. The CDR3 runs to 18 residues. The CDR3 reads CASSQADRYYSGANVLTF. The CDR3 DNA follows: TGTGCCAGCAGCCAAGCGGACAGGTACTACTCTGGGGCCAACGTCCTGACTTTC.

The chain has TRBV20-1 and TRBJ1-2; TRBD1 aligns across 12 bases. Germline-derived CDR1 and CDR2 are DFQATT and SNEGSKA (reference sequence). CDR3 length: 13 amino acids. V lost 3 bases and J lost 14; bases outside the gene matches: 10. This chain's CDR3 is CSASTRGQGAQTF. Written as DNA, the CDR3 is TGCAGTGCTAGCACCAGGGGACAGGGGGCGCAGACCTTC.

The V call is TRBV18, the J call TRBJ1-5, with 8 bases aligning to TRBD1. V lost 5 bases and J lost 3; bases outside the gene matches: 9. The CDR3 has 16 residues. The germline V gene has CDR1 KGHSH and CDR2 LQKENI. CDR3 DNA: TGTGCCAGCTCAGCGGAATACAGGGGGATCAATCAGCCCCAGCATTTT. Protein sequence: CASSAEYRGINQPQHF.

A few counts support this clonotype. V gene TRBV5-4 combines with J gene TRBJ1-2; 7 bases match TRBD1. This CDR3 has 14 residues. Germline V lookup: CDR1 SGHNT, CDR2 YYREEE (reference sequence). V dropped 5 bases and J dropped 7; count of bases not matched to a gene: 11. CDR3 in amino acids: CASRSGQSKPGYTF. CDR3 DNA sequence: TGTGCCAGCAGGTCGGGACAGTCAAAACCTGGCTACACCTTC.

The rearrangement uses TRBV4-1 and TRBJ2-1; 11 bases line up with TRBD1. V shed 1 base and J 6 bases; nucleotides not matched to a gene: 5. The CDR3 totals 16 residues. CDR1 is MGHRA, CDR2 YSYEKL, per germline. The chain's CDR3 is CASSQARDRGFNEQFF. Written as DNA, the CDR3 is TGCGCCAGCAGCCAAGCGAGGGACAGGGGGTTCAATGAGCAGTTCTTC.

The CDR3 region has the DNA TGTGCCAGCAGCTTGTTAAGGGAAGGGCCAGATACGCAGTATTTT. As protein: CASSLLREGPDTQYF. The chain couples TRBV5-6 to TRBJ2-3; D gene unclear. CDR1 and CDR2 from the germline V gene are SGHDT and YYEEEE. The CDR3 runs 15 residues. Trimming removed 1 base at V and 4 bases at J, with 13 bases between.

This clonotype was picked up a small number of times. The V and J genes are TRBV7-2 and TRBJ2-3; TRBD2 matches at 7 bases. The ends lost 5 bases at V and 11 bases at J; junction bases unmatched: 10. In germline, CDR1 is SGHTA, CDR2 FQGNSA. This CDR3 spans 13 amino acids. The CDR3 reads CASSARQRGEQYF. The CDR3 nucleotides are TGTGCCAGCAGCGCAAGACAGCGGGGTGAGCAGTATTTT.

The gene calls are TRBV28 and TRBJ2-7; D might be TRBD2 (5 bases). Germline V gene lookup returns CDR1 MDHEN and CDR2 SYDVKM. The CDR3 has 15 residues. Deletions cut 0 bases from V and 4 bases from J, with 13 bases between. CDR3 loop: CASSLWERSAYEQYF. CDR3 coding DNA: TGTGCCAGCAGTTTATGGGAGCGGAGCGCATACGAGCAGTACTTC.

Relative to its sample, this clonotype is medium-sized. This chain connects TRBV6-1 to TRBJ1-2; D unclear. Germline lookup yields CDR1 MNHNS and CDR2 SASEGT. With 8 bases removed from V and 0 bases from J, the gap between germline ends came to 7 bases. The CDR3 sequence is 12 residues long. DNA for the CDR3: TGTGCCAGCCAGAATTCTAACTATGGCTACACCTTC. As protein: CASQNSNYGYTF.

V is TRBV28 and J is TRBJ2-7, with TRBD1 as a possible D gene (6 bases). Germline V gene data show CDR1 as MDHEN and CDR2 as SYDVKM. The CDR3 sequence is 15 residues long. Trimming removed 8 bases at V and 2 bases at J, with 19 bases between. The chain's CDR3 is CASRSRGPPTYEQYF. CDR3 coding DNA: TGTGCCAGCCGATCCAGGGGCCCCCCTACCTACGAGCAGTACTTC. Supplemented by reference TRBV28 and TRBJ2-7, the full variable domain reads DVKVTQSSRYLVKRTGEKVFLECVQDMDHENMFWYRQDPGLGLRLIYFSYDVKMKEKGDIPEGYSVSREKKERFSLILESASTNQTSMYLCASRSRGPPTYEQYFGPGTRLTVT.

About this clonotype: A much bigger clone sits one base away, suggesting this may be a read error. The J gene is TRBJ1-5, the V gene TRBV29-1, with TRBD1 matching 7 bases. J lost 0 bases, V lost 4 bases, and 9 bases had no gene match. The CDR3 covers 16 residues. Germline loops: CDR1 SQVTM, CDR2 ANQGSEA. The CDR3 protein is CSVVTGVSDSNQPQHF. In DNA form, the CDR3 reads TGCAGCGTTGTCACAGGGGTTTCTGATAGCAATCAGCCCCAGCATTTT.

V gene TRBV28 combines with J gene TRBJ2-1; 8 bases align to TRBD2. V lost 8 bases, J lost 10 bases, and 10 bases stayed unmatched. Germline V gene lookup returns CDR1 MDHEN and CDR2 SYDVKM. This CDR3 is built from 13 residues. The CDR3 region is CASRGSGRGEQFF. The CDR3 DNA reads as TGTGCCAGCCGGGGAAGCGGGAGAGGGGAGCAGTTCTTC.

V gene TRBV29-1 combines with J gene TRBJ2-7; D gene unclear. The CDR3 sequence is 11 residues long. Trimming left V 2 bases short and J 2 bases short, with 4 bases between. Germline-derived CDR1 and CDR2 are SQVTM and ANQGSEA. CDR3 amino acids: CSVETAYEQYF. CDR3 bases: TGCAGCGTTGAAACAGCCTACGAGCAGTACTTC.

This clonotype occurred a few times. The chain recombines TRBV12-3 or TRBV12-4 with TRBJ1-1, with 7 bases identical to TRBD1. The ends lost 5 bases at V and 7 bases at J; junction bases unmatched: 10. The CDR3 length is 14 residues. Here the CDR3 DNA reads TGTGCCAGCAGTCGACCACCGGACAGGATTGAAGCTTTCTTT. Protein sequence: CASSRPPDRIEAFF.

The J gene is TRBJ2-2, the V gene TRBV7-2; unclear D gene. The CDR3 is 14 amino acids. The germline V and J ends were trimmed by 4 bases and 4 bases, with 10 bases remaining between them. In germline, CDR1 is SGHTA, CDR2 FQGNSA. The CDR3 DNA reads TGTGCCAGCAGCTCGACACCACCCACCGGGGAGCTGTTTTTT. Translating it yields CASSSTPPTGELFF.